Here is one T cell receptor beta chain with its context. Germline V gives CDR1 MNHEY, CDR2 SMNVEV (reference sequence). V was pared by 6 bases and J by 7 bases, with 13 bases between. The CDR3 is 14 amino acids. Clones were read by immunoSEQ multiplex PCR, and TCRdb kept only the in-frame ones, dropping some. The sample carries 80,000 or so clones, 91% recorded once. The source of the sample is a study of control samples from healthy donors and cancer patients. Sequenced input: blood. This TCR derives from a man in his fifties in good health. The chain links TRBV27 to TRBJ1-6; TRBD1 is a possible D gene (6 bases). The CDR3 sequence: CASSRDIWNSPLHF. CDR3 bases: TGTGCCAGCAGCAGGGACATTTGGAATTCACCCCTCCACTTT.